This T cell receptor beta chain was found in a study of T cell responses to AZD1222 COVID-19 vaccine. Germline V gives CDR1 SEHNR, CDR2 FQNEAQ (reference sequence). With 6 bases clipped from V and 7 bases from J, the junction kept 10 bases outside the gene matches. The CDR3 is 15 residues long. Assay: immunoSEQ multiplex PCR; the TCRdb copy retains only in-frame clones and omits some. The table has about 100,000 clones, 87% seen once. The chain carries TRBV7-9 and TRBJ2-2, with TRBD1 matching 8 bases. The specimen was peripheral blood, collected on day 0 of AZD1222 vaccination. This TCR was recovered from an adult in good health. The CDR3, as DNA: TGTGCCAGCAGGGAAACAGGGGGTACGAACGGGGAGCTGTTTTTT. Protein: CASRETGGTNGELFF. The whole variable domain, filled in from reference TRBV7-9 and TRBJ2-2, reads DTGVSQNPRHKITKRGQNVTFRCDPISEHNRLYWYRQTLGQGPEFLTYFQNEAQLEKSRLLSDRFSAERPKGSFSTLEIQRTEQGDSAMYLCASRETGGTNGELFFGEGSRLTVL.